One and the same sample provided the 13 T cell receptor beta chains below, sequenced in a study of cytomegalovirus exposure and HLA in healthy donors. The table came from immunoSEQ multiplex PCR; TCRdb's copy has only in-frame clones and leaves some out. Of 110,000 to 150,000 clones listed, 85% to 90% are singletons. The sample taken for sequencing was PBMCs. These receptors all stem from a man aged 18 to 30 in good health and CMV-seronegative.

The chain couples TRBV7-2 to TRBJ2-3; D is unclear. CDR3 size: 14 residues. The ends were cut back, 4 bases at V and 0 bases at J, with 8 bases in the middle. Germline-derived CDR1 and CDR2 are SGHTA and FQGNSA. This CDR3 reads CASSSDWSTDTQYF. DNA for the CDR3: TGTGCCAGCAGCTCAGACTGGAGCACAGATACGCAGTATTTT.

This clone was seen just once. This sequence joins TRBV6-6 and TRBJ2-1; 9 bases fit TRBD2. Germline CDR1 reads MNHNY; CDR2 reads SVGAGI (reference sequence). V gave up 2 bases and J gave up 7 bases; unmatched junction bases: 6. The CDR3 consists of 15 residues. The DNA for the CDR3 is TGTGCCAGCAGTTACGTCTCTAGCGGGAATAATGAGCAGTTCTTC. It codes for CASSYVSSGNNEQFF.

In this sample, this clone turned up once. This chain joins TRBV28 and TRBJ1-5; D is unresolved. CDR1 and CDR2 from the germline V gene are MDHEN and SYDVKM. The CDR3 has 13 amino acids. The ends were cut back, 4 bases at V and 0 bases at J, with 4 bases in the middle. The CDR3 protein is CASSSDSNQPQHF. The CDR3 DNA reads TGTGCCAGCAGTTCAGATAGCAATCAGCCCCAGCATTTT. Full variable domain (remainder filled in from reference TRBV28 and TRBJ1-5): DVKVTQSSRYLVKRTGEKVFLECVQDMDHENMFWYRQDPGLGLRLIYFSYDVKMKEKGDIPEGYSVSREKKERFSLILESASTNQTSMYLCASSSDSNQPQHFGDGTRLSIL.

There are a few counts of this clone. The J gene is TRBJ2-2, the V gene TRBV6-4; 8 bases line up with TRBD2. Per the germline V gene, CDR1 is MRHNA and CDR2 is SNTAGT. The trim removed 3 bases at V and 3 bases at J, leaving 0 bases unmatched. The CDR3 extends over 14 amino acids. Here the CDR3 reads CASSERGDTGELFF. As DNA, the CDR3 is TGTGCCAGCAGTGAGCGGGGGGACACCGGGGAGCTGTTTTTT.

The chain uses TRBV10-3 and TRBJ2-1, with 14 bases matching TRBD2. CDR3 size: 14 residues. Per the germline V gene, CDR1 is ENHRY and CDR2 is SYGVKD. Trimming removed 8 bases from V and 6 bases from J; junction bases left unmatched: 3. In DNA, the CDR3 is TGTGCCATCGGACTAGCGGGAGGTGGCAATGAGCAGTTCTTC. Translated, it gives CAIGLAGGGNEQFF.

This clone appeared a single time. This chain links TRBV15 with TRBJ1-2, with D perhaps matching TRBD1 (5 bases). The CDR3 has 14 amino acids. From germline, CDR1 is LNHNV and CDR2 YYDKDF (reference sequence). Trimming shortened V by 1 base and J by 7 bases, and 13 bases separated the two germline ends. The CDR3 here is CATSRGGRTGGYTF. The CDR3 nucleotides are TGTGCCACCAGCAGAGGGGGCAGGACCGGTGGCTACACCTTC. The full variable domain, with the rest looked up from reference TRBV15 and TRBJ1-2, is DAMVIQNPRYQVTQFGKPVTLSCSQTLNHNVMYWYQQKSSQAPKLLFHYYDKDFNNEADTPDNFQSRRPNTSFCFLDIRSPGLGDTAMYLCATSRGGRTGGYTFGSGTRLTVV.

This chain uses TRBV18 with TRBJ2-2, with D maybe TRBD1 (5 bases). The CDR3 is 15 residues long. The V end was cut by 6 bases, the J end by 4 bases, with 15 bases between. Germline assignment: CDR1 KGHSH and CDR2 LQKENI. The CDR3 sequence is CASSRQGDGTGELFF. The CDR3 DNA reads as TGTGCCAGCTCTAGGCAGGGCGACGGCACCGGGGAGCTGTTTTTT.

V gene TRBV27 combines with J gene TRBJ1-4; the D is unclear. Germline V gives CDR1 MNHEY, CDR2 SMNVEV (reference sequence). The V end lost 8 bases, the J end lost 7 bases, and 17 bases lay between the germline ends. The CDR3 covers 14 residues. CDR3 in amino acids: CASCSAGRGEKLFF. In nucleotides, the CDR3 is TGTGCCAGCTGTAGTGCGGGCCGGGGTGAAAAACTGTTTTTT.

The genes are TRBV4-2 and TRBJ2-5, with 7 positions matching TRBD1. CDR3 size: 16 residues. Germline V gene data show CDR1 as LGHNA and CDR2 as YNFKEQ. The trim removed 1 base at V and 5 bases at J, leaving 10 bases unmatched. This chain's CDR3 is CASSQGTRGLGETQYF. CDR3 sequence (DNA): TGTGCCAGCAGCCAAGGCACGAGGGGGCTGGGGGAGACCCAGTACTTC.

This sequence joins TRBV6-1 and TRBJ2-7; 12 positions match TRBD2. Trimming cost V 5 bases and J 4 bases; bases outside gene matches: 3. The CDR3 extends over 14 amino acids. Per the germline V gene, CDR1 is MNHNS and CDR2 is SASEGT. CDR3 protein: CASSRTSGRYEQYF. The CDR3 DNA reads as TGTGCCAGCAGTCGAACTAGCGGGAGGTACGAGCAGTACTTC.

This clone was observed a single time. J is TRBJ1-1 and V is TRBV7-8; 11 positions agree with TRBD1. Germline CDR1 SGHVS, CDR2 FQNEAQ. V gave up 1 base and J gave up 3 bases; unmatched junction bases: 7. The CDR3 runs 17 residues. CDR3 region: CASSLVGTGGWDTEAFF. DNA for the CDR3: TGTGCCAGCAGCTTAGTTGGGACAGGGGGATGGGACACTGAAGCTTTCTTT.

This chain connects TRBV6-5 to TRBJ2-7, with D possibly TRBD1 on 6 matching bases. V lost 3 bases to trimming and J lost 6 bases, with 15 bases between them. The CDR3 spans 14 residues. Germline-derived CDR1 and CDR2 are MNHEY and SVGAGI. The CDR3 sequence: CASSYPQGTVEQYF. The CDR3 DNA reads as TGTGCCAGCAGTTATCCACAGGGAACTGTCGAGCAGTACTTC.

This clone is a singleton in its sample. The chain couples TRBV4-3 to TRBJ2-3, with D unclear. V lost 0 bases and J lost 2, with 12 bases in between. Per the germline V gene, CDR1 is LGHNA and CDR2 is YSLEER. This CDR3 is built from 16 residues. CDR3 region: CASSQDPTPNTDTQYF. In DNA form, the CDR3 reads TGCGCCAGCAGCCAAGATCCTACCCCGAACACAGATACGCAGTATTTT.